The sequence of this T cell receptor (beta chain) was determined in a study of beta chain features in type 1 diabetes. Study overall: All samples together contributed 100 million to 120 million sorted cells for examination.

This clone was observed a few times. Its antigen remains unknown. Points from the study as a whole: Within patients, naive, central memory and Treg TCRB repertoires seemed more similar than within healthy donors.

The authors reverse transcribed all of the isolated RNA, so sequencing captured expressed TCRB transcripts. Using immunoSEQ multiplex PCR, the repertoire was profiled, and TCRdb retains in-frame clones only, with some absent. This table has roughly 300,000 clones, 6.5% to 10% appearing once. Germline V gives CDR1 MDHEN, CDR2 SYDVKM. This CDR3 spans 14 amino acids. V was clipped by 7 bases and J by 2 bases, with 13 bases between them. Sorted CD4+ subsets: naive, central memory, regulatory, stem cell-like memory (CD45RO/CCR7/CD25/CD127/CD95/CD27 panel). The receptor was derived from a woman under 30 in good health. This chain links TRBV28 with TRBJ2-3; no reliable D call. The sequencing sample was made of central memory CD4+ T cells from blood. The CDR3 spells CASTPAPHTDTQYF. CDR3 nucleotide sequence: TGTGCCAGCACCCCTGCCCCCCACACAGATACGCAGTATTTT.